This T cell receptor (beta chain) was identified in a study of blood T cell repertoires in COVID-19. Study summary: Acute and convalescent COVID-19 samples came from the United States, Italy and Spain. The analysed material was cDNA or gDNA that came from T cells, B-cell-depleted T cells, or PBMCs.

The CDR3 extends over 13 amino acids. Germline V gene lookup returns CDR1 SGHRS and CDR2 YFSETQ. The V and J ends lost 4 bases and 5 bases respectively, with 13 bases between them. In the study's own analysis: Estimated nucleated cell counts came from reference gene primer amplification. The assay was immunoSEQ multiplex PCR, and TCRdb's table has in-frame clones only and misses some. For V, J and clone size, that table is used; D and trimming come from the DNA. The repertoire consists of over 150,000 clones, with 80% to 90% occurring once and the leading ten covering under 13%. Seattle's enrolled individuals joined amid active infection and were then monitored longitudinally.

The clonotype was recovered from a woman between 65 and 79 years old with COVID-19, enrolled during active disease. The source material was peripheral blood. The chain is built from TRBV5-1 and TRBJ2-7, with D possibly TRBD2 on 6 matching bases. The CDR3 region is CASSPEGMHEQYF. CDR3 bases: TGCGCCAGCAGCCCGGAGGGGATGCACGAGCAGTACTTC.